This T cell receptor (beta chain) comes out of a study of blood T cell repertoires in COVID-19. The V and J ends lost 5 bases and 8 bases, in that order; junction bases with no gene match: 9. The CDR3 consists of 15 residues. Germline CDR1 reads SGHTA; CDR2 reads FQGTGA. Original processing methods: By means of reference gene primer amplification, nucleated cell counts were estimated. Profiled with immunoSEQ multiplex PCR; TCRdb holds only in-frame clones, not every one. D and trimming come from the DNA, and the V and J calls and clone size come from that table. The sample contains more than 300,000 clones, 90% to 95% of which appear only once.

The TCR was taken from a young woman who had been exposed to COVID-19. Specimen: PBMCs or T cells enriched from blood (not recorded which). This chain uses TRBV7-3 with TRBJ2-1, with TRBD2 matching 10 bases. CDR3 residues: CASSQIAGGRDEQFF. The CDR3 DNA follows: TGTGCCAGCAGCCAAATAGCGGGGGGCCGGGATGAGCAGTTCTTC.